A single sample is the source of the 2 T cell receptor beta chains below, sequenced in a study of regulatory T cells in long-lasting Graves disease. Sample time point: persistent/refractory GD, antithyroid drugs over 5 years with positive TRAb. PBMC-derived RNA was used for the TCR library. The authors built TCR beta libraries using iRepertoire HTBI primers and Arm-PCR of CDR3 regions. TCRdb redid the calling of the multiplex PCR reads with MiXCR, one entry per CDR3 protein. The sample yields hundreds of thousands of distinct CDR3 sequences, roughly a fifth seen once. The sample in question was peripheral blood mononuclear cells (PBMCs), obtained when the disease was refractory, from a patient treated with antithyroid drugs. These receptors were collected from a female donor with Graves disease.

This clonotype was seen at least ten times. V gene TRBV6-5 combines with J gene TRBJ2-5, with 11 bases aligning to TRBD2. CDR3 length equals 15 residues. V dropped 4 bases and J dropped 4; count of bases not matched to a gene: 5. In germline, CDR1 is MNHEY, CDR2 SVGAGI. In DNA form, the CDR3 reads TGTGCCAGCAGTTTTAGCGGGAGGGGAAGAGAGACCCAGTACTTC. Its translation: CASSFSGRGRETQYF.

The V call is TRBV29-1, the J call TRBJ2-2; D ambiguous. V shed 7 bases and J shed 3 bases, with 18 bases lying between them. Germline V CDR1 and CDR2: SQVTM, ANQGSEA. This CDR3 spans 15 amino acids. CDR3 residues: CSAAPTTPDTGELFF. The CDR3 coding sequence is TGCAGCGCTGCCCCGACCACCCCGGACACCGGGGAGCTGTTTTTT.